One sample yielded the 27 T cell receptor beta chains listed below, sequenced in a study of blood T cell repertoires in COVID-19. Here immunoSEQ multiplex PCR was the method, and the copy in TCRdb shows in-frame clones only, minus some. This sample has roughly 300,000 clones, with 85% found just once. Sequencing used peripheral blood. All receptors come from a human donor in a cohort sampled during active COVID-19.

The chain carries TRBV27 and TRBJ2-1; tentatively, D is TRBD2 (5 bases). The V end lost 8 bases, the J end lost 0 bases, and 14 bases lay between the germline ends. This CDR3 spans 15 amino acids. Per the germline V gene, CDR1 is MNHEY and CDR2 is SMNVEV (reference sequence). CDR3 sequence: CASVGLSSSYNEQFF. CDR3 DNA: TGTGCCAGCGTCGGACTCTCAAGCTCCTACAATGAGCAGTTCTTC.

This clone appeared a single time. This chain connects TRBV3-1 (or the pseudogene TRBV3-2) to TRBJ2-7; 8 bases line up with TRBD1. Trimming removed 2 bases from V and 4 bases from J; junction bases left unmatched: 4. Germline V gene data show CDR1 as LGHDT and CDR2 as YNNKEL (reference sequence). The CDR3 has 14 amino acids. In DNA, the CDR3 is TGTGCCAGCAGCCAACGGACAGGGTTTTACGAGCAGTACTTC. Amino acids: CASSQRTGFYEQYF.

A single count supports this clone. The chain combines TRBV7-2 with TRBJ2-1, with 7 bases matching TRBD2. The CDR3 extends over 14 amino acids. Looked up from germline, CDR1 is SGHTA and CDR2 is FQGNSA. J lost 5 bases, V lost 5 bases, and 6 bases had no gene match. The CDR3: CASSQYREDNEQFF. The CDR3 DNA reads as TGTGCCAGCAGCCAGTATCGGGAGGACAATGAGCAGTTCTTC.

In this sample, this clone turned up once. The chain recombines TRBV6-5 with TRBJ2-3; TRBD2 aligns across 9 bases. The J segment lost 3 bases and the V segment lost 0 bases, leaving 4 bases of the junction unmatched. Per germline, CDR1 MNHEY and CDR2 SVGAGI. The CDR3 sequence is 16 residues long. The CDR3 DNA is TGTGCCAGCAGTTACTCGCCTAGCGGGAATACAGATACGCAGTATTTT. Translating it yields CASSYSPSGNTDTQYF.

This clone occurred a few times. This rearrangement joins TRBV7-2 to TRBJ2-2; no clear D. The germline CDR1 and CDR2 sequences are SGHTA and FQGNSA. The CDR3 totals 14 residues. V was cut by 1 base and J by 4 bases, with 7 bases left in between. CDR3 nucleotide sequence: TGTGCCAGCAGCTTAGGTTATTTCACCGGGGAGCTGTTTTTT. It is translated as CASSLGYFTGELFF.

This sequence joins TRBV6-4 and TRBJ2-7; 10 nucleotides line up with TRBD1. The CDR3 runs to 16 residues. The J segment lost 3 bases and the V segment lost 4 bases, leaving 9 bases of the junction unmatched. Germline V gives CDR1 MRHNA, CDR2 SNTAGT. The CDR3 here is CASSGSGGQGHYEQYF. CDR3 in DNA: TGTGCCAGCAGTGGTTCGGGGGGACAGGGGCACTACGAGCAGTACTTC.

The chain employs TRBV18 and TRBJ2-7, with D maybe TRBD1 (6 bases). Looked up from germline, CDR1 is KGHSH and CDR2 is LQKENI. The V end was cut by 4 bases, the J end by 0 bases, with 16 bases between. This CDR3 is built from 16 residues. CDR3 sequence: CASSLLPGVSSYEQYF. The CDR3 DNA reads TGTGCCAGCTCACTCCTCCCAGGGGTTAGCTCCTACGAGCAGTACTTC.

The V gene is TRBV7-2, the J gene TRBJ2-3; 9 nucleotides line up with TRBD1. This CDR3 spans 14 amino acids. Germline V gene lookup returns CDR1 SGHTA and CDR2 FQGNSA. The ends lost 3 bases at V and 5 bases at J; junction bases unmatched: 3. The CDR3 bases are TGTGCCAGCAGCTTGACAGGGGGGAGAGATACGCAGTATTTT. Translation: CASSLTGGRDTQYF.

This chain joins TRBV29-1 and TRBJ2-6, with D unclear. Germline lookup yields CDR1 SQVTM and CDR2 ANQGSEA. V gave up 7 bases and J gave up 2 bases, with 9 bases separating them. This CDR3 spans 13 amino acids. The CDR3, as DNA: TGCAGCGCCACAGTCCCTGGGGCCAACGTCCTGACTTTC. Residues: CSATVPGANVLTF.

This clone was seen a single time. The chain joins TRBV19 to TRBJ2-2, with 8 bases identical to TRBD1. The CDR3 consists of 14 residues. V was clipped by 9 bases and J by 4 bases; unmatched bases: 7. Germline lookup yields CDR1 LNHDA and CDR2 SQIVND (reference sequence). CDR3 sequence (DNA): TGTGCCAGCGGACAGGGCACCTTCACCGGGGAGCTGTTTTTT. Amino acid sequence: CASGQGTFTGELFF. The complete variable domain, with remaining parts taken from reference TRBV19 and TRBJ2-2, reads DGGITQSPKYLFRKEGQNVTLSCEQNLNHDAMYWYRQDPGQGLRLIYYSQIVNDFQKGDIAEGYSVSREKKESFPLTVTSAQKNPTAFYLCASGQGTFTGELFFGEGSRLTVL.

V and J are TRBV19 and TRBJ2-7; 7 bases match TRBD1. From germline, CDR1 is LNHDA and CDR2 SQIVND (reference sequence). Germline trimming cut 9 bases from V and 5 bases from J; bases unmatched to any gene: 13. The CDR3 consists of 14 residues. CDR3 amino acids: CARRGDRAQDEQYF. As DNA, the CDR3 is TGTGCCAGAAGGGGCGACAGGGCTCAGGACGAGCAGTACTTC.

About this clone itself: The DNA is left out, because the CDR3 cannot be placed on it with certainty; the CDR3 is given as TCRdb lists it. The rearrangement links TRBV10-2 to TRBJ1-6; the table calls TRBD1, which could not be checked here. Looked up from germline, CDR1 is WSHSY and CDR2 is SAAADI. The CDR3 contains 15 residues when both ends are counted. This CDR3 reads CASSSSTGSHSPLHF.

This clone was seen once. The chain combines TRBV27 with TRBJ1-5, with 11 positions matching TRBD1. Trimming at V came to 5 bases and at J to 7 bases, leaving 4 bases not matched to a gene. The CDR3 contains 14 residues. In germline, CDR1 is MNHEY, CDR2 SMNVEV (reference sequence). CDR3 DNA sequence: TGTGCCAGCAGTGCAGGGACAGGGGGGCAGCCCCAGCATTTT. Its protein is CASSAGTGGQPQHF.

The chain couples TRBV29-1 to TRBJ1-1; 7 bases line up with TRBD1. V dropped 4 bases and J dropped 4; count of bases not matched to a gene: 3. The V gene's germline CDR1 is SQVTM and CDR2 ANQGSEA. CDR3 length: 12 residues. The CDR3: CSVGQGFTEAFF. The CDR3, as DNA: TGCAGCGTTGGACAGGGTTTCACTGAAGCTTTCTTT. The full variable domain, in which reference TRBV29-1 and TRBJ1-1 provide the parts outside the CDR3, is SAVISQKPSRDICQRGTSLTIQCQVDSQVTMMFWYRQQPGQSLTLIATANQGSEATYESGFVIDKFPISRPNLTFSTLTVSNMSPEDSSIYLCSVGQGFTEAFFGQGTRLTVV.

The rearrangement uses TRBV28 and TRBJ2-4, with a weak D call TRBD1 (7 bases). The CDR3 loop spans 14 amino acids. V gave up 4 bases and J gave up 6 bases, with 13 bases separating them. Germline V gene sequence: CDR1 MDHEN, CDR2 SYDVKM. The CDR3 sequence: CASSSPGGLNIQYF. The CDR3 region has the DNA TGTGCCAGCAGTTCCCCAGGGGGGTTAAACATTCAGTACTTC.

The V gene is TRBV11-3, the J gene TRBJ2-1, with D hard to call. Germline V gene data show CDR1 as SGHNT and CDR2 as YENEEA. The CDR3 loop spans 14 amino acids. V was cut by 1 base and J by 10 bases, with 14 bases left in between. The CDR3 reads CASSLGALSPEQFF. The CDR3 bases are TGTGCCAGCAGCTTAGGTGCACTTTCTCCCGAGCAGTTCTTC.

The chain joins TRBV6-5 to TRBJ2-3; weak D call: TRBD2 (6 bases). The V end lost 2 bases, the J end lost 0 bases, and 9 bases lay between the germline ends. CDR3 length: 15 residues. CDR1 MNHEY and CDR2 SVGAGI come from the germline V gene. The CDR3 loop reads CASSYRGLSTDTQYF. Here the CDR3 DNA reads TGTGCCAGCAGTTACCGGGGACTGAGCACAGATACGCAGTATTTT.

The chain recombines TRBV2 with TRBJ1-5; tentative D call: TRBD1 (6 bases). CDR3 length equals 14 residues. From germline, CDR1 is SNHLY and CDR2 FYNNEI. The V gene lost 8 bases and the J gene lost 4 bases, with 15 bases spanning the gap. The CDR3 loop reads CASGNRVGNQPQHF. Here the CDR3 DNA reads TGTGCCAGCGGGAACAGGGTTGGGAATCAGCCCCAGCATTTT. Variable domain in full (rest from reference TRBV2 and TRBJ1-5): EPEVTQTPSHQVTQMGQEVILRCVPISNHLYFYWYRQILGQKVEFLVSFYNNEISEKSEIFDDQFSVERPDGSNFTLKIRSTKLEDSAMYFCASGNRVGNQPQHFGDGTRLSIL.

The gene calls are TRBV29-1 and TRBJ2-2; D is perhaps TRBD2 (6 bases). The CDR3 totals 12 residues. Germline CDR1 is SQVTM and CDR2 is ANQGSEA. Trimming shortened V by 6 bases and J by 6 bases, and 11 bases separated the two germline ends. CDR3 amino acids: CSVQRVAGELFF. In nucleotides, the CDR3 is TGCAGCGTGCAGCGGGTTGCCGGGGAGCTGTTTTTT.

The gene calls are TRBV11-2 and TRBJ2-1; 11 bases are shared with TRBD1. CDR1 SGHAT and CDR2 FQNNGV come from the germline V gene. CDR3 size: 15 residues. Unmatched junction bases numbered 5, after V lost 2 bases and J lost 8 bases. The CDR3 region is CASSLRDRGGDEQFF. CDR3 in DNA: TGTGCCAGCAGCTTAAGGGACAGGGGGGGTGATGAGCAGTTCTTC.

The chain employs TRBV15 and TRBJ1-5; D is undetermined. V gave up 1 base and J gave up 0 bases, with 7 bases separating them. Germline loops: CDR1 LNHNV, CDR2 YYDKDF (reference sequence). The CDR3 is 15 amino acids. The CDR3 DNA is TGTGCCACCAGCAGAGGGTGGAGTAGCAATCAGCCCCAGCATTTT. Its protein product is CATSRGWSSNQPQHF.

The V call is TRBV3-1 (or the pseudogene TRBV3-2), the J call TRBJ2-1; D call uncertain. V lost 1 base to trimming and J lost 6 bases, with 7 bases between them. Looked up from germline, CDR1 is LGHDT and CDR2 is YNNKEL (reference sequence). The CDR3 loop spans 13 amino acids. In DNA form, the CDR3 reads TGTGCCAGCAGCCAAGGACACTTCAATGAGCAGTTCTTC. It encodes CASSQGHFNEQFF.

V and J are TRBV14 and TRBJ2-7, with TRBD2 as a possible D gene (5 bases). The CDR3 is 14 amino acids. CDR1 and CDR2 (germline): SGHDN, FVKESK. V was clipped by 1 base and J by 4 bases, with 11 bases between them. This CDR3 is CASSQAGRRYEQYF. CDR3 DNA: TGTGCCAGCAGCCAAGCTGGACGGAGGTACGAGCAGTACTTC.

This clone was seen once. The genes are TRBV10-3 and TRBJ1-3; no definite D call. The V gene lost 4 bases and the J gene lost 2 bases, with 21 bases spanning the gap. This CDR3 contains 18 residues. The germline CDR1 and CDR2 sequences are ENHRY and SYGVKD. The CDR3, as DNA: TGTGCCATCAGTGCACTGCCCTCCCGGACTGCCACTGGAAACACCATATATTTT. Protein: CAISALPSRTATGNTIYF.

J is TRBJ2-7 and V is TRBV6-6; TRBD1 aligns across 7 bases. V shed 5 bases, J shed 4 bases, and the junction held 5 bases outside the gene matches. CDR1 is MNHNY and CDR2 is SVGAGI in the germline V gene (reference sequence). This CDR3 contains 13 residues. The CDR3 here is CASSNGQAYEQYF. The CDR3 coding sequence is TGTGCCAGCAGTAACGGACAGGCGTACGAGCAGTACTTC.

The chain employs TRBV12-3 or TRBV12-4 and TRBJ2-1, with 11 bases matching TRBD1. The CDR3 contains 13 residues. V was pared by 1 base and J by 13 bases, with 3 bases of the junction left unmatched. The CDR3 sequence is CASSLGTGGPQFF. In DNA, the CDR3 is TGTGCCAGCAGTTTAGGGACAGGGGGCCCCCAGTTCTTC.

The J gene is TRBJ2-7, the V gene TRBV28, with a weak D call TRBD2 (5 bases). The CDR3 has 15 amino acids. From germline, CDR1 is MDHEN and CDR2 SYDVKM. V was trimmed by 6 bases and J by 0 bases, leaving 15 bases between them. The CDR3 DNA sequence: TGTGCCAGCAGAGCAACCGGGATTCTCTCCTACGAGCAGTACTTC. This encodes CASRATGILSYEQYF.